Below, 25 T cell receptor beta chains from the same sample are listed, as sequenced in a study of T cell changes during pregnancy in multiple sclerosis. Libraries were prepared by immunoSEQ multiplex PCR; TCRdb keeps only in-frame clonotypes and omits some of them. The data hold fewer than 80,000 clones, with around 89% observed a single time. The starting material was peripheral blood, obtained in the first trimester of pregnancy. The receptors stem from a female donor in good health, enrolled as a control in a pregnancy study.

The genes are TRBV6-6 and TRBJ1-5; 7 bases are shared with TRBD1. The CDR3 extends over 15 amino acids. Looked up from germline, CDR1 is MNHNY and CDR2 is SVGAGI (reference sequence). The V gene end was trimmed by 6 bases and the J gene end by 4 bases; junction bases not matched to a gene: 9. CDR3 DNA sequence: TGTGCCAGCAGCCTGGACAGGTCCCCAAATCAGCCCCAGCATTTT. It codes for CASSLDRSPNQPQHF.

The CDR3 bases are TGTGCCACTATTTATGGCGGGGGGAACACTGAAGCTTTCTTT. This sequence encodes CATIYGGGNTEAFF. This chain links TRBV28 with TRBJ1-1; TRBD1 might be the D (5 bases). This CDR3 contains 14 residues. Germline values: CDR1 MDHEN, CDR2 SYDVKM. V lost 10 bases and J lost 1, with 16 bases in between.

In its sample, this clone was seen a few times. This chain uses TRBV6-1 with TRBJ2-7; weak D call: TRBD2 (6 bases). The CDR3 contains 13 residues. Per germline, CDR1 MNHNS and CDR2 SASEGT. With 6 bases removed from V and 3 bases from J, the gap between germline ends came to 12 bases. The CDR3 coding sequence is TGTGCCAGCAGCCGGGACTTTGGCTACGAGCAGTACTTC. Its protein is CASSRDFGYEQYF.

The CDR3 loop is CAWNRVEEEDTF. The CDR3 DNA sequence: TGTGCCTGGAACAGGGTAGAGGAAGAGGACACCTTC. V usage is TRBV30 and J usage is TRBJ1-2, with TRBD1 as a possible D gene (6 bases). CDR3 length: 12 residues. V was pared by 4 bases and J by 12 bases, with 18 bases between. In germline, CDR1 is GTSNPN, CDR2 SVGIG (reference sequence).

The chain couples TRBV13 to TRBJ1-1; no definite D call. CDR1 PRHDT and CDR2 FYEKMQ come from the germline V gene (reference sequence). The CDR3 extends over 14 amino acids. The V end lost 5 bases, the J end lost 1 base, and 11 bases lay between the germline ends. The CDR3 protein is CASSPREGNTEAFF. The CDR3 DNA reads as TGTGCCAGCAGCCCTCGGGAAGGGAACACTGAAGCTTTCTTT. Drawing the rest from reference TRBV13 and TRBJ1-1, the complete variable domain is AAGVIQSPRHLIKEKRETATLKCYPIPRHDTVYWYQQGPGQDPQFLISFYEKMQSDKGSIPDRFSAQQFSDYHSELNMSSLELGDSALYFCASSPREGNTEAFFGQGTRLTVV.

This sequence joins TRBV18 and TRBJ1-1, with D maybe TRBD1 (5 bases). The CDR3 has 15 residues. Trimming removed 2 bases from V and 1 base from J, with 11 bases in between. Germline V lookup: CDR1 KGHSH, CDR2 LQKENI. CDR3 sequence: CASSPSGTPNTEAFF. The CDR3 coding sequence is TGTGCCAGCTCACCATCAGGGACTCCGAACACTGAAGCTTTCTTT.

This clone was recorded once. The CDR3: CASGPTGVIRVNGYTF. CDR3 sequence (DNA): TGTGCCAGTGGGCCGACAGGGGTGATCCGGGTGAATGGCTACACCTTC. J is TRBJ1-2 and V is TRBV19; TRBD1 agrees at 8 bases. This CDR3 spans 16 amino acids. With 8 bases clipped from V and 6 bases from J, the junction kept 17 bases outside the gene matches. Germline V gives CDR1 LNHDA, CDR2 SQIVND (reference sequence).

The chain joins TRBV2 to TRBJ1-2; 7 bases are a match to TRBD1. V lost 1 base, J lost 8 bases, and 10 bases stayed unmatched. CDR1 is SNHLY, CDR2 FYNNEI, per germline. The CDR3 is 15 residues long. CDR3 in amino acids: CASSEEQGRLRGYTF. The CDR3 bases are TGTGCCAGCAGTGAAGAACAGGGGCGCTTAAGGGGCTACACCTTC. Using reference TRBV2 and TRBJ1-2 for the parts outside the CDR3, the full variable domain is EPEVTQTPSHQVTQMGQEVILRCVPISNHLYFYWYRQILGQKVEFLVSFYNNEISEKSEIFDDQFSVERPDGSNFTLKIRSTKLEDSAMYFCASSEEQGRLRGYTFGSGTRLTVV.

The chain couples TRBV10-2 to TRBJ2-5; 7 nucleotides line up with TRBD1. CDR1 WSHSY and CDR2 SAAADI come from the germline V gene. The trim removed 3 bases at V and 5 bases at J, leaving 15 bases unmatched. This CDR3 spans 17 amino acids. CDR3 residues: CASSDPTRTGDGETQYF. The CDR3 DNA reads as TGCGCCAGCAGTGACCCCACGAGAACAGGGGACGGGGAGACCCAGTACTTC.

This clone was observed a single time. This chain joins TRBV7-2 and TRBJ2-2; weak D call: TRBD1 (6 bases). The V gene's germline CDR1 is SGHTA and CDR2 FQGNSA. This CDR3 has 16 residues. The ends were cut back, 0 bases at V and 4 bases at J, with 12 bases in the middle. The CDR3 spells CASSLAHIGGTGELFF. The DNA of the CDR3 is TGTGCCAGCAGCTTAGCCCATATAGGGGGCACCGGGGAGCTGTTTTTT. The complete variable domain, with remaining parts taken from reference TRBV7-2 and TRBJ2-2, reads GAGVSQSPSNKVTEKGKDVELRCDPISGHTALYWYRQSLGQGLEFLIYFQGNSAPDKSGLPSDRFSAERTGGSVSTLTIQRTQQEDSAVYLCASSLAHIGGTGELFFGEGSRLTVL.

The chain carries TRBV11-2 and TRBJ2-7; D might be TRBD2 (5 bases). This CDR3 is 15 amino acids long. Looked up from germline, CDR1 is SGHAT and CDR2 is FQNNGV. Trimming stripped 2 bases from V and 4 bases from J, with 15 bases between. CDR3 sequence reads: CASSLYGGPLYEQYF. In nucleotides, the CDR3 is TGTGCCAGCAGCTTATATGGCGGGCCTCTTTACGAGCAGTACTTC.

This sequence joins TRBV11-2 and TRBJ2-7; perhaps TRBD2 as D (6 bases). The CDR3 extends over 13 amino acids. Trimming took off 5 bases at V and 3 bases at J, with 11 bases between the two ends. Germline-derived CDR1 and CDR2 are SGHAT and FQNNGV. CDR3 loop: CASSPAGGYEQYF. CDR3 nucleotide sequence: TGTGCCAGCAGCCCTGCCGGGGGCTACGAGCAGTACTTC.

The CDR3 is CASSFTGSEGVLHF. CDR3 in DNA: TGTGCCAGCAGCTTCACAGGATCCGAGGGGGTCCTCCACTTT. V and J are TRBV7-2 and TRBJ1-6; weak D call: TRBD1 (6 bases). Germline lookup yields CDR1 SGHTA and CDR2 FQGNSA. V lost 3 bases and J 15 bases, leaving 18 bases between the germline ends. The CDR3 runs to 14 residues.

The J gene is TRBJ1-5, the V gene TRBV5-6, with 8 bases aligning to TRBD1. Germline CDR1 is SGHDT and CDR2 is YYEEEE. The CDR3 spans 15 residues. V lost 0 bases to trimming and J lost 6 bases; unmatched junction nucleotides: 5. The CDR3 sequence is CASSLADRVGQPQHF. The CDR3 bases are TGTGCCAGCAGCTTGGCGGACAGGGTCGGTCAGCCCCAGCATTTT. Looking up the rest from reference TRBV5-6 and TRBJ1-5 gives the full variable domain: DAGVTQSPTHLIKTRGQQVTLRCSPKSGHDTVSWYQQALGQGPQFIFQYYEEEERQRGNFPDRFSGHQFPNYSSELNVNALLLGDSALYLCASSLADRVGQPQHFGDGTRLSIL.

V usage is TRBV7-2 and J usage is TRBJ2-2; 9 bases fit TRBD1. The CDR3 sequence is 17 residues long. Per the germline V gene, CDR1 is SGHTA and CDR2 is FQGNSA. Unmatched junction bases numbered 7, after V lost 2 bases and J lost 3 bases. The CDR3 bases are TGTGCCAGCAGCTTAAAGACAGGGGGAATGTACACCGGGGAGCTGTTTTTT. Translated, it gives CASSLKTGGMYTGELFF. Looking up the rest from reference TRBV7-2 and TRBJ2-2 gives the full variable domain: GAGVSQSPSNKVTEKGKDVELRCDPISGHTALYWYRQSLGQGLEFLIYFQGNSAPDKSGLPSDRFSAERTGGSVSTLTIQRTQQEDSAVYLCASSLKTGGMYTGELFFGEGSRLTVL.

The chain is built from TRBV25-1 and TRBJ2-5; 7 nucleotides align to TRBD2. Trimming cost V 2 bases and J 2 bases; bases outside gene matches: 11. CDR3 length: 17 amino acids. Germline V lookup: CDR1 MGHDK, CDR2 SYGVNS. The CDR3 DNA is TGTGCCAGCAGTGAAGGGGCCAGGCTAGCGGATCAAGAGACCCAGTACTTC. Translation: CASSEGARLADQETQYF.

This chain joins TRBV4-1 and TRBJ2-7, with D perhaps matching TRBD1 (6 bases). Germline V gene lookup returns CDR1 MGHRA and CDR2 YSYEKL. Trimming took 4 bases from V and 2 from J, leaving 15 bases between them. CDR3 length: 15 amino acids. The DNA of the CDR3 is TGCGCCAGCAGCCCCCGGACAGAACCGACCTACGAGCAGTACTTC. It translates to CASSPRTEPTYEQYF.

This clone was seen a few times. This sequence joins TRBV5-1 and TRBJ1-1; unclear D gene. The CDR3 extends over 14 amino acids. V was cut by 2 bases and J by 3 bases, with 11 bases left in between. CDR1 SGHRS and CDR2 YFSETQ come from the germline V gene. Here the CDR3 reads CASSLPNRDTEAFF. Written as DNA, the CDR3 is TGCGCCAGCAGCTTACCCAACAGAGACACTGAAGCTTTCTTT.

The rearrangement joins TRBV11-2 to TRBJ1-1; no clear D gene. This CDR3 comprises 13 residues. Deletions cut 2 bases from V and 2 bases from J, with 6 bases between. Germline values: CDR1 SGHAT, CDR2 FQNNGV. CDR3 sequence (DNA): TGTGCCAGCAGCTTACCCCTAAACACTGAAGCTTTCTTT. It encodes CASSLPLNTEAFF. Full variable domain (missing parts from reference TRBV11-2 and TRBJ1-1): EAGVAQSPRYKIIEKRQSVAFWCNPISGHATLYWYQQILGQGPKLLIQFQNNGVVDDSQLPKDRFSAERLKGVDSTLKIQPAKLEDSAVYLCASSLPLNTEAFFGQGTRLTVV.

This clone appeared a single time. The chain employs TRBV7-2 and TRBJ2-3; D possibly corresponds to TRBD2 (6 bases). V lost 3 bases, J lost 2 bases, and 12 bases lay in between. This CDR3 spans 15 amino acids. Germline V lookup: CDR1 SGHTA, CDR2 FQGNSA. The CDR3 region has the DNA TGTGCCAGCAGCTTGAGCGGGCTATTCACAGATACGCAGTATTTT. Translating it yields CASSLSGLFTDTQYF.

The genes are TRBV7-2 and TRBJ1-1; D remains unclear. This CDR3 has 12 amino acids. Germline CDR1 is SGHTA and CDR2 is FQGNSA. V was shortened by 3 bases and J by 8 bases, with 10 bases between the two germline ends. CDR3 amino acids: CASSLSVVEAFF. CDR3 coding DNA: TGTGCCAGCAGCTTGTCTGTTGTCGAAGCTTTCTTT.

V and J are TRBV5-4 and TRBJ1-2; D may be TRBD1 (5 bases). The CDR3 is 13 amino acids. Between the trimmed V and J ends, which lost 0 bases and 6 bases, there was a span of 9 bases. Looked up from germline, CDR1 is SGHNT and CDR2 is YYREEE (reference sequence). For the CDR3, the DNA is TGTGCCAGCAGCTTGGCCAGGGATGATGGCTACACCTTC. Translated: CASSLARDDGYTF. Supplemented by reference TRBV5-4 and TRBJ1-2, the full variable domain reads ETGVTQSPTHLIKTRGQQVTLRCSSQSGHNTVSWYQQALGQGPQFIFQYYREEENGRGNFPPRFSGLQFPNYSSELNVNALELDDSALYLCASSLARDDGYTFGSGTRLTVV.

The chain uses TRBV7-2 and TRBJ1-2; 8 positions agree with TRBD1. The CDR3 is made up of 15 amino acids. V was pared by 3 bases and J by 2 bases, with 5 bases of the junction left unmatched. CDR1 and CDR2 (germline): SGHTA, FQGNSA. The CDR3 nucleotides read TGTGCCAGCAGCTTGGGCCGGGACAGGAACTATGGCTACACCTTC. Translating it yields CASSLGRDRNYGYTF.

The chain carries TRBV5-1 and TRBJ2-2; D possibly corresponds to TRBD1 (5 bases). The V gene's germline CDR1 is SGHRS and CDR2 YFSETQ. V was pared by 0 bases and J by 2 bases, with 14 bases between. The CDR3 covers 17 residues. The CDR3 nucleotides are TGCGCCAGCAGCTTGGCCGATGGGGCCTATAACACCGGGGAGCTGTTTTTT. It translates to CASSLADGAYNTGELFF. Full variable domain (remainder filled in from reference TRBV5-1 and TRBJ2-2): KAGVTQTPRYLIKTRGQQVTLSCSPISGHRSVSWYQQTPGQGLQFLFEYFSETQRNKGNFPGRFSGRQFSNSRSEMNVSTLELGDSALYLCASSLADGAYNTGELFFGEGSRLTVL.

The J gene is TRBJ2-1, the V gene TRBV7-9, with TRBD1 matching 8 bases. V was pared by 3 bases and J by 1 base, with 14 bases of the junction left unmatched. CDR3 length: 19 amino acids. The germline V gene encodes CDR1 SEHNR and CDR2 FQNEAQ (reference sequence). CDR3 in amino acids: CASSFGAGGIFWSYNEQFF. The CDR3 nucleotides are TGTGCCAGCAGCTTTGGGGCAGGGGGCATCTTTTGGTCCTACAATGAGCAGTTCTTC.